This T cell receptor beta chain emerged from a study of T cells in Graves' hyperthyroidism and ophthalmopathy. Study-wide results and caveats: In simple terms, a model built on 13 V-J features told ophthalmopathy apart from stable hyperthyroidism.

Authors of the study amplified TCR beta CDR3 regions from RNA transcripts. First-round RT-PCR of the TCR CDR3 relied on the HTBI primer set. TCRdb fed the multiplex PCR reads into MiXCR, producing one record per CDR3 protein. The sample shows about 250,000 distinct CDR3 sequences, 15% of them seen only once. The diagnoses drew upon clinical symptoms, serum thyroxine and TRAb, thyroid ultrasound and orbital computed tomography. This sample holds PBMCs from under 11 ml fresh peripheral blood. There are many counts of this clonotype. What it binds is not known. This CDR3 region has 12 residues. CDR1 and CDR2 (germline): DFQATT, SNEGSKA (reference sequence). Deletions cut 1 base from V and 6 bases from J, with 7 bases between.

The sequenced sample was blood. The chain employs TRBV20-1 and TRBJ1-5; D unresolved. This receptor was identified in a woman aged 50 to 60 with Graves' hyperthyroidism that later progressed to Graves' ophthalmopathy. Written as DNA, the CDR3 is TGCAGTGCTAGAGCTGTTGGTCAGCCCCAGCATTTT. It is translated as CSARAVGQPQHF.